Listed here are 24 T cell receptor beta chains from one sample, sequenced in a study of Ad26.COV2.S vaccination and SARS-CoV-2 variants (dated by TCRdb to the early 2020s). The method was the immunoSEQ multiplex PCR assay. TCRdb took this table from immuneACCESS and kept in-frame rearrangements with V and J called. Such tables lack part of the clones; where checked against another copy, unresolved V genes explain under half of the gap, and the rest is unexplained. Counted in this sample were some 640,000 clones; approximately 88% of them appeared once. Clones ranked in the top ten supply approximately 1.5% of the sample. The treatment or condition label of this sample denotes: 19 received Ad26.COV2.S at low or high dose, single or two shots; a few received placebo; per-sample allocation not given. For vaccine and placebo recipients, repertoires were sequenced using samples collected on day 63 after the first injection.

Sequenced here: peripheral blood, sampled in a trial of Ad26.COV2.S vaccine versus placebo. The receptors were sampled from a person between 18 and 59 years old who received the Ad26.COV2.S COVID-19 vaccine or a placebo.

The chain is built from TRBV30 and TRBJ1-4, with a tentative D call TRBD1 (5 bases). Deletions cut 1 base from V and 5 bases from J, with 11 bases between. Germline CDR1 GTSNPN, CDR2 SVGIG (reference sequence). The CDR3 runs to 14 residues. This CDR3 is CAWSGTGVNEKLFF. The CDR3 nucleotides read TGTGCCTGGAGTGGGACGGGGGTAAATGAAAAACTGTTTTTT.

This clone was observed a single time. The chain employs TRBV15 and TRBJ2-5; D is possibly TRBD1 (6 bases). Germline V gene lookup returns CDR1 LNHNV and CDR2 YYDKDF (reference sequence). This CDR3 contains 15 residues. The V and J ends lost 0 bases and 1 base respectively, with 9 bases between them. The CDR3 DNA follows: TGTGCCACCAGCAGAGAACAGGGTGGCCAAGAGACCCAGTACTTC. Amino acid sequence: CATSREQGGQETQYF. The full variable domain, with the rest looked up from reference TRBV15 and TRBJ2-5, is DAMVIQNPRYQVTQFGKPVTLSCSQTLNHNVMYWYQQKSSQAPKLLFHYYDKDFNNEADTPDNFQSRRPNTSFCFLDIRSPGLGDTAMYLCATSREQGGQETQYFGPGTRLLVL.

The chain links TRBV27 to TRBJ2-5, with TRBD1 matching 7 bases. This CDR3 has 16 amino acids. Germline V CDR1 and CDR2: MNHEY, SMNVEV (reference sequence). The J segment lost 3 bases and the V segment lost 5 bases, leaving 12 bases of the junction unmatched. As DNA, the CDR3 is TGTGCCAGCAGTAGTACCCCCGGGACAGCTAAAGAGACCCAGTACTTC. This encodes CASSSTPGTAKETQYF.

This rearrangement joins TRBV2 to TRBJ1-6; no definite D call. Per germline, CDR1 SNHLY and CDR2 FYNNEI. V lost 8 bases and J 11 bases, leaving 22 bases between the germline ends. CDR3 size: 15 residues. The CDR3 DNA sequence: TGTGCCAGCTGTTTCTCGACATACCGAGATCCACCCCTCCACTTT. This translates into CASCFSTYRDPPLHF.

The J gene is TRBJ1-2, the V gene TRBV14, with 7 bases lining up with TRBD1. Germline CDR1 and CDR2: SGHDN and FVKESK. V was pared by 4 bases and J by 4 bases, with 3 bases of the junction left unmatched. The CDR3 sequence is 13 residues long. The DNA of the CDR3 is TGTGCCAGCAGCCCGGACAGGACCTATGGCTACACCTTC. It specifies CASSPDRTYGYTF.

The chain has TRBV4-1 and TRBJ2-3; 9 bases are a match to TRBD1. CDR3 length equals 16 residues. The germline gives CDR1 MGHRA, CDR2 YSYEKL. With V trimmed by 1 base and J by 4 bases, 6 bases remained unmatched. The CDR3 loop reads CASSQVDRGGADTQYF. The CDR3, as DNA: TGCGCCAGCAGCCAAGTGGACAGGGGAGGGGCAGATACGCAGTATTTT.

The chain is built from TRBV19 and TRBJ2-2; 9 nucleotides align to TRBD2. V lost 1 base, J lost 4 bases, and 1 base stayed unmatched. The CDR3 totals 15 residues. Germline V CDR1 and CDR2: LNHDA, SQIVND (reference sequence). The CDR3 reads CASSIVAGATGELFF. For the CDR3, the DNA is TGTGCCAGTAGTATAGTAGCGGGGGCCACCGGGGAGCTGTTTTTT. The full variable domain, completed using reference TRBV19 and TRBJ2-2, is DGGITQSPKYLFRKEGQNVTLSCEQNLNHDAMYWYRQDPGQGLRLIYYSQIVNDFQKGDIAEGYSVSREKKESFPLTVTSAQKNPTAFYLCASSIVAGATGELFFGEGSRLTVL.

The genes are TRBV6-5 and TRBJ1-1, with D hard to call. Trimming pared 0 bases from V and 5 bases from J, leaving 16 bases between. Looked up from germline, CDR1 is MNHEY and CDR2 is SVGAGI. The CDR3 loop spans 16 amino acids. CDR3 nucleotide sequence: TGTGCCAGCAGTTACTCATCGGCCAGATGGGATACTGAAGCTTTCTTT. This encodes CASSYSSARWDTEAFF.

V usage is TRBV7-8 and J usage is TRBJ2-2; TRBD1 matches at 9 bases. CDR3 size: 16 residues. V dropped 6 bases and J dropped 6; count of bases not matched to a gene: 11. Germline CDR1 SGHVS, CDR2 FQNEAQ. CDR3 bases: TGTGCCAGCAGTTCGACAGGGGGTCAGATACCCGGGGAGCTGTTTTTT. Its protein product is CASSSTGGQIPGELFF.

The genes are TRBV15 and TRBJ1-6; 7 bases fit TRBD1. The trim removed 0 bases at V and 10 bases at J, leaving 6 bases unmatched. CDR1 is LNHNV and CDR2 is YYDKDF in the germline V gene (reference sequence). This CDR3 is built from 15 residues. The CDR3 here is CATSRDRDSRSPLHF. The DNA of the CDR3 is TGTGCCACCAGCAGAGACCGGGACAGTCGATCACCCCTCCACTTT.

Only one count was recorded for this clone. The V gene is TRBV3-1 (or the pseudogene TRBV3-2), the J gene TRBJ1-1, with D perhaps TRBD1 (5 bases). Germline V lookup: CDR1 LGHDT, CDR2 YNNKEL (reference sequence). The CDR3 runs to 14 residues. With 4 bases removed from V and 6 bases from J, the gap between germline ends came to 15 bases. CDR3 coding DNA: TGTGCCAGCAGCCGTGACCCACAAGGGGCTGAAGCTTTCTTT. It is translated as CASSRDPQGAEAFF.

The chain has TRBV7-2 and TRBJ2-7, with 7 bases aligning to TRBD1. This CDR3 region has 15 residues. The germline gives CDR1 SGHTA, CDR2 FQGNSA. V shed 2 bases, J shed 2 bases, and the junction held 6 bases outside the gene matches. CDR3 loop: CASSLRPGQAYEQYF. CDR3 nucleotides: TGTGCCAGCAGCTTACGCCCCGGACAGGCCTACGAGCAGTACTTC.

The chain recombines TRBV29-1 with TRBJ2-5, with TRBD1 matching 7 bases. CDR1 and CDR2 from the germline V gene are SQVTM and ANQGSEA. V was clipped by 4 bases and J by 5 bases; unmatched bases: 4. This CDR3 contains 12 residues. This CDR3 is CSVGSRGETQYF. The CDR3, as DNA: TGCAGCGTTGGGTCCAGGGGGGAGACCCAGTACTTC.

The chain couples TRBV5-1 to TRBJ2-5, with TRBD1 matching over 9 bases. Losses at the gene ends were 8 bases for V and 4 bases for J; bases not matched to a gene: 6. The CDR3 totals 13 residues. CDR1 SGHRS and CDR2 YFSETQ come from the germline V gene. Here the CDR3 reads CASRTGAGETQYF. DNA for the CDR3: TGCGCCAGTCGGACAGGGGCAGGAGAGACCCAGTACTTC.

The genes are TRBV4-2 and TRBJ1-1; D ambiguous. Deletions cut 0 bases from V and 9 bases from J, with 5 bases between. Germline V gene data show CDR1 as LGHNA and CDR2 as YNFKEQ. The CDR3 contains 11 residues. The CDR3 DNA reads as TGTGCCAGCAGCCAAGATATTAAAGCTTTCTTT. It encodes CASSQDIKAFF.

The chain couples TRBV12-3 or TRBV12-4 to TRBJ1-5, with 7 positions matching TRBD1. The CDR3 loop spans 13 amino acids. V lost 5 bases, J lost 10 bases, and 8 bases stayed unmatched. CDR3 DNA sequence: TGTGCCAGCAGTCCGGGACAGCAGGAACCCCAGCATTTT. Its protein is CASSPGQQEPQHF.

The V and J genes are TRBV11-2 and TRBJ2-5, with 14 bases that match TRBD2. The CDR3 runs to 18 residues. CDR1 and CDR2 (germline): SGHAT, FQNNGV. V trimming: 2 bases; J trimming: 4 bases; junction bases outside the gene matches: 9. DNA of the CDR3: TGTGCCAGCAGCTTACTACGATCGACTAGCGGGAGGGGAGAGACCCAGTACTTC. Translating it yields CASSLLRSTSGRGETQYF.

The chain links TRBV2 to TRBJ2-2; D assignment may be TRBD1 or TRBD2 (5 bases each). The CDR3 has 14 residues. V was trimmed by 10 bases and J by 3 bases, leaving 15 bases between them. Germline CDR1 reads SNHLY; CDR2 reads FYNNEI. For the CDR3, the DNA is TGTGCCACATACCGGGACCTGGACACCGGGGAGCTGTTTTTT. This encodes CATYRDLDTGELFF.

This chain joins TRBV11-2 and TRBJ2-2; unclear D gene. There are 15 residues in the CDR3. Germline-derived CDR1 and CDR2 are SGHAT and FQNNGV. V was pared by 1 base and J by 4 bases, with 10 bases between. This CDR3 reads CASSLGTPGTGELFF. For the CDR3, the DNA is TGTGCCAGCAGCTTAGGCACCCCGGGCACCGGGGAGCTGTTTTTT.

This rearrangement joins TRBV19 to TRBJ1-2, with 10 bases matching TRBD1. CDR3 length: 14 residues. Germline assignment: CDR1 LNHDA and CDR2 SQIVND (reference sequence). J was trimmed by 6 bases and V by 4 bases; bases with no gene match: 5. The CDR3 nucleotides read TGTGCCAGTAGTAGCGGACAGGGGGGCGATGGCTACACCTTC. The encoded protein is CASSSGQGGDGYTF.

The rearrangement joins TRBV7-9 to TRBJ1-4, with unresolved D. The germline V and J ends were trimmed by 7 bases and 3 bases, with 9 bases remaining between them. CDR1 is SEHNR and CDR2 is FQNEAQ in the germline V gene (reference sequence). The length of the CDR3 is 13 residues. The CDR3 loop is CASNGAANEKLFF. CDR3 coding DNA: TGTGCCAGCAACGGCGCTGCTAATGAAAAACTGTTTTTT.

As for this clone: At one end, the junction sequence differs from germline, possibly due to a read error. The gene calls are TRBV4-1 and TRBJ2-7; a possible D gene is TRBD2 (5 bases). From germline, CDR1 is MGHRA and CDR2 YSYEKL. The CDR3 runs 13 residues. For the CDR3, the DNA is TGCGCCAGCAGCCAACGAGCCCTTGGGGAGCAATACTTC. Amino acid sequence: CASSQRALGEQYF.

The chain has TRBV9 and TRBJ1-2; D may be TRBD1 (5 bases). The CDR3 totals 12 residues. Trimming left V 4 bases short and J 5 bases short, with 9 bases between. Germline lookup yields CDR1 SGDLS and CDR2 YYNGEE. The CDR3 nucleotides are TGTGCCAGCAGCATCCAGGGATATGGCTACACCTTC. Its protein product is CASSIQGYGYTF.

The genes are TRBV5-4 and TRBJ1-5; 9 bases line up with TRBD1. J lost 2 bases, V lost 0 bases, and 3 bases had no gene match. The CDR3 length is 16 residues. Germline V lookup: CDR1 SGHNT, CDR2 YYREEE (reference sequence). Here the CDR3 reads CASSLDRGQGNQPQHF. The CDR3, as DNA: TGTGCCAGCAGCTTGGACAGGGGGCAGGGCAATCAGCCCCAGCATTTT.